One TCR beta chain is described in this entry. The antigen is unknown. CD45RO-CCR7+CD27+CD95- cells counted as naive CD8+ T cells. This sample stems from a study of CXCR3-negative and CXCR3-positive naive CD8 T cells. TRB cDNA libraries were made by UMI-labeled 5' RACE. Using the 5' RACE reads, TCRdb records one entry per CDR3 protein without DNA. The sample has around 50,000 distinct CDR3 sequences. Germline CDR1 is MDHEN and CDR2 is SYDVKM. The CDR3 covers 16 residues. Study-level points and caveats: Cryopreserved PBMCs had partly decreased CXCR3 expression; fresh PBMCs were used in most assays. Memory, not naive, CXCR3-negative and CXCR3-positive cells differed in TRBV-TRBJ usage. Memory CD8+ cells showed much lower diversity, while both naive subsets were comparably high.

This chain uses TRBV28 with TRBJ2-1; TCRdb's D gene call, TRBD1, goes unchecked for lack of DNA. Sequenced sample: naive CXCR3- CD8+ T cells from blood. Subset in this sample: CD45RO-CCR7+CD27+CD95- naive CD8+ T cells lacking CXCR3 (TNR3-). This TCR came from a human donor in good health. Some clones in this sample may be carry-over from other donors' samples. The CDR3 is CASSFIPPQTYNEQFF. The full variable domain, in which reference TRBV28 and TRBJ2-1 provide the parts outside the CDR3, is DVKVTQSSRYLVKRTGEKVFLECVQDMDHENMFWYRQDPGLGLRLIYFSYDVKMKEKGDIPEGYSVSREKKERFSLILESASTNQTSMYLCASSFIPPQTYNEQFFGPGTRLTVL.